This is a list of T cell receptor beta chains from one sample in a study of T cell repertoires in ileal Crohn's disease. Profiling relied on immunoSEQ multiplex PCR, and the TCRdb table lists in-frame clones only, not all of them. Altogether some 16,000 clones are present, about 92% being singletons, with the ten largest covering 6% to 8%. Sequencing was carried out using ileal tissue. These receptor sequences come from an adult with Crohn's disease. CDR3s include the opening cysteine and the closing phenylalanine or tryptophan. Fields, in order: CDR3 length, J gene, V gene, clone size, D gene, CDR3 protein, CDR3 DNA. A D gene is named only where the DNA matches it firmly. Size is stated for part of the rows, as once, few or many counts, or as a class when the clone is expanded.

13,TRBJ2-2,TRBV5-6,-,-,CASSGRNTGELFF,TGTGCCAGCAGCGGACGGAACACCGGGGAGCTGTTTTTT
16,TRBJ2-3,TRBV27,once,TRBD2,CASRRSVASGGDTQYF,TGTGCCAGCAGGCGTAGCGTGGCTAGCGGGGGGGATACGCAGTATTTT
15,TRBJ2-7,TRBV9,-,-,CASSVEGGRIYEQYF,TGTGCCAGCAGCGTAGAAGGAGGCAGAATCTACGAGCAGTACTTC
17,TRBJ1-6,TRBV4-1,-,-,CASSQGVGGSYNSPLHF,TGCGCCAGCAGCCAAGGGGTAGGGGGCTCCTATAATTCACCCCTCCACTTT
15,TRBJ1-1,TRBV5-1,-,TRBD1,CASIPGGTENTEAFF,TGCGCCAGCATCCCGGGCGGGACAGAGAACACTGAAGCTTTCTTT
15,TRBJ1-2,TRBV19,-,-,CASSIPGPTNYGYTF,TGTGCCAGTAGTATACCCGGACCGACTAACTATGGCTACACCTTC
13,TRBJ2-1,TRBV6-5,-,-,CASREQLYNEQFF,TGTGCCAGCAGGGAACAGCTTTACAATGAGCAGTTCTTC
14,TRBJ2-7,TRBV4-1,-,TRBD1,CASSALGQDYEQYF,TGCGCCAGCAGCGCACTTGGACAGGACTACGAGCAGTACTTC
14,TRBJ1-3,TRBV10-2,large,-,CASSEGREGNTIYF,TGCGCCAGCAGTGAAGGAAGAGAGGGAAACACCATATATTTT
16,TRBJ2-7,TRBV21-1,-,-,CASSRGLAGSSYEQYF,TGTGCCAGCAGCAGGGGACTAGCGGGGAGCTCCTACGAGCAGTACTTC
14,TRBJ2-7,TRBV28,-,TRBD1,CASRDRGDSYEQYF,TGTGCCAGCAGGGACAGGGGGGACTCCTACGAGCAGTACTTC
12,TRBJ2-7,TRBV5-1,-,TRBD1,CASSRQGDEQYF,TGCGCCAGCAGCCGACAGGGGGACGAGCAGTACTTC
15,TRBJ2-2,TRBV10-3,-,TRBD1,CAISGDRGYTGELFF,TGTGCCATCAGTGGGGACAGGGGATACACCGGGGAGCTGTTTTTT
13,TRBJ2-2,TRBV19,once,-,CASSIWGTGELFF,TGTGCCAGTAGTATCTGGGGAACCGGGGAGCTGTTTTTT
13,TRBJ1-1,TRBV27,few,-,CASSSPPDTEAFF,TGTGCCAGCAGTTCCCCTCCGGACACTGAAGCTTTCTTT
18,TRBJ2-2,TRBV5-1,-,-,CASSFPGTKGMNTGELFF,TGCGCCAGCAGCTTCCCCGGGACAAAAGGGATGAACACCGGGGAGCTGTTTTTT
16,TRBJ1-1,TRBV5-8,-,-,CASSLTKLWGNTEAFF,TGTGCCAGCTCCCTGACGAAATTGTGGGGGAACACTGAAGCTTTCTTT
16,TRBJ1-3,TRBV5-4,-,-,CASSWDRQSSGNTIYF,TGTGCCAGCAGCTGGGACCGCCAAAGCTCTGGAAACACCATATATTTT
16,TRBJ2-5,TRBV11-2,-,TRBD1,CASSPTGQGLQETQYF,TGTGCCAGCAGCCCAACCGGACAGGGGTTACAAGAGACCCAGTACTTC
16,TRBJ2-3,TRBV11-2,once,TRBD2,CASSSPSGGAADTQYF,TGTGCCAGCAGCTCCCCAAGCGGGGGGGCGGCAGATACGCAGTATTTT
15,TRBJ2-7,TRBV5-1,-,TRBD1,CASSLAPQGAYEQYF,TGCGCCAGCAGCTTGGCCCCGCAGGGGGCGTACGAGCAGTACTTC
16,TRBJ1-5,TRBV10-3,-,TRBD1,CAISDPGQYSNQPQHF,TGTGCCATCAGTGACCCGGGACAGTATAGCAATCAGCCCCAGCATTTT
15,TRBJ1-2,TRBV5-1,-,-,CASSSGRGSDYGYTF,TGCGCCAGCAGTTCGGGAAGGGGTTCGGACTATGGCTACACCTTC
15,TRBJ2-5,TRBV5-1,-,-,CASSSPRTGKETQYF,TGCGCCAGCAGCTCCCCCCGGACGGGGAAAGAGACCCAGTACTTC
14,TRBJ1-1,TRBV5-6,-,TRBD1,CASRPTGRGTEAFF,TGTGCCAGCAGACCGACAGGGAGAGGTACTGAAGCTTTCTTT
14,TRBJ2-7,TRBV5-6,-,-,CASSLYEVFYEQYF,TGTGCCAGCAGCTTGTACGAGGTCTTCTACGAGCAGTACTTC
13,TRBJ1-2,TRBV5-5,-,-,CASSSGLAHGYTF,TGTGCCAGCAGCTCGGGACTGGCCCATGGCTACACCTTC
13,TRBJ1-1,TRBV19,-,-,CASHFRGNTEAFF,TGTGCCAGCCACTTCCGGGGGAACACTGAAGCTTTCTTT
14,TRBJ2-7,TRBV27,-,TRBD2,CASRLAGYAGEQYF,TGTGCCAGCAGGCTAGCGGGCTACGCGGGTGAGCAGTACTTC
15,TRBJ2-2,TRBV4-2,-,-,CASSQVVGHTGELFF,TGTGCCAGCAGCCAAGTAGTAGGGCACACCGGGGAGCTGTTTTTT
18,TRBJ1-1,TRBV5-4,-,-,CASSLVGARSQLNTEAFF,TGTGCCAGCAGCTTGGTGGGGGCCCGCTCTCAATTGAACACTGAAGCTTTCTTT